This entry features one T cell receptor (beta chain) sequence. The data originate from a study of blood T cell repertoires in COVID-19. Study at large: Samples came from the United States, Italy and Spain, spanning acute and convalescent COVID-19. T cells, B-cell-depleted T cells, or PBMCs provided the cDNA or gDNA that served as material.

Authors' methods: Reference gene primer amplification in the assay estimated nucleated cell counts. The table came from immunoSEQ multiplex PCR; TCRdb's copy has only in-frame clones and leaves some out. V, J and clone size are those of that table, while D and trimming were read from the DNA. The sample records a few hundred thousand clones, over 75% being singletons. The ends lost 9 bases at V and 10 bases at J; junction bases unmatched: 11. CDR3 length: 12 residues. CDR1 LNHDA and CDR2 SQIVND come from the germline V gene (reference sequence). The chain recombines TRBV19 with TRBJ1-1; 7 bases map to TRBD1. The TCR comes from a human donor in a cohort sampled during active COVID-19. Sequencing used peripheral blood. The CDR3 DNA reads TGTGCCAGCGTGACAGGGCGCGGATCAGCTTTCTTT. It specifies CASVTGRGSAFF.